What follows are 8 T cell receptor beta chains derived from one specimen sequenced in a study of T cell responses to AZD1222 COVID-19 vaccine. Sequencing was performed with immunoSEQ multiplex PCR; in TCRdb, only in-frame clones are kept and a portion is missing. Among about 120,000 clones listed, less than 90% were seen once. Sequenced here: peripheral blood, sampled on day 0 of AZD1222 vaccination. Receptors were obtained from an adult in good health.

The rearrangement uses TRBV19 and TRBJ1-5; D gene ambiguous. The CDR3 has 14 amino acids. Germline CDR1 is LNHDA and CDR2 is SQIVND (reference sequence). The germline V and J ends were trimmed by 6 bases and 1 base, with 10 bases remaining between them. CDR3 nucleotide sequence: TGTGCCAGTAGCTGGGGATCAAGCAATCAGCCCCAGCATTTT. It is translated as CASSWGSSNQPQHF.

The V call is TRBV5-8, the J call TRBJ2-3; D is undetermined. Per germline, CDR1 SGHTS and CDR2 YDEGEE. Trimming removed 4 bases from V and 0 bases from J, with 12 bases in between. This CDR3 region has 15 residues. As DNA, the CDR3 is TGTGCCAGCAGCGACGTTGGCAGTAGCACAGATACGCAGTATTTT. Translated, it gives CASSDVGSSTDTQYF.

J is TRBJ1-2 and V is TRBV28; 8 bases fit TRBD1. J was trimmed by 3 bases and V by 4 bases; bases with no gene match: 4. From germline, CDR1 is MDHEN and CDR2 SYDVKM. The CDR3 totals 14 residues. CDR3 sequence (DNA): TGTGCCAGCAGTTCAGGGGGCTTGTACTATGGCTACACCTTC. Its protein product is CASSSGGLYYGYTF.

This sequence joins TRBV6-5 and TRBJ1-2; 7 bases agree with TRBD1. The CDR3 loop spans 15 amino acids. J was trimmed by 4 bases and V by 5 bases; bases with no gene match: 10. CDR1 is MNHEY, CDR2 SVGAGI, per germline. The DNA of the CDR3 is TGTGCCAGCAGTCCCCAGACAGGGAGTTCCTATGGCTACACCTTC. It specifies CASSPQTGSSYGYTF.

The chain is built from TRBV12-5 and TRBJ1-5; no firm D call. Germline V gene lookup returns CDR1 LGHNT and CDR2 FRNRAP. V was pared by 0 bases and J by 1 base, with 10 bases between. The CDR3 runs 16 residues. CDR3 loop: CASGLVRSSSNQPQHF. The CDR3 nucleotides read TGTGCTAGTGGTTTGGTCCGTAGCTCCAGCAATCAGCCCCAGCATTTT.

The chain recombines TRBV24-1 with TRBJ2-7; 14 bases align to TRBD2. The junction had 7 bases not matched to a gene; V was cut back by 3 bases and J by 4 bases. The germline V gene encodes CDR1 KGHDR and CDR2 SFDVKD. This CDR3 has 17 residues. CDR3 nucleotides: TGTGCCACCAGTGATGGCTCCGGGACTAGCGGGAGATACGAGCAGTACTTC. Protein sequence: CATSDGSGTSGRYEQYF.

The rearrangement links TRBV10-3 to TRBJ2-7, with 11 positions matching TRBD1. The CDR3 covers 17 residues. V lost 2 bases, J lost 4 bases, and 10 bases stayed unmatched. Germline assignment: CDR1 ENHRY and CDR2 SYGVKD. The CDR3 loop is CAISERLGQGVSYEQYF. Written as DNA, the CDR3 is TGTGCCATCAGTGAGAGGTTGGGACAGGGGGTTTCGTACGAGCAGTACTTC.

This chain joins TRBV7-2 and TRBJ2-3; 9 bases match TRBD2. The CDR3 is 16 amino acids. The junction had 11 bases not matched to a gene; V was cut back by 3 bases and J by 7 bases. Germline CDR1 and CDR2: SGHTA and FQGNSA. The CDR3 reads CASSFSGTSLINTQYF. The CDR3 bases are TGTGCCAGCAGCTTCTCCGGGACTAGCTTGATAAATACGCAGTATTTT.